One sample yielded the 9 T cell receptor beta chains listed below, sequenced in a study of CD8 T cells in Susac syndrome (dated by TCRdb to the late 2010s). The library was generated by the immunoSEQ multiplex PCR assay. RNA was extracted using the RNeasy kit, and about 0.45 to 1 ug of the RNA was reverse transcribed with random hexamers. In-frame beta chains were kept once TCRdb had trimmed the public reads at Q25 with fastp and called clones with MiXCR. For every CDR3 protein sequence, its rows merge into one entry that carries the most common genes and DNA. Present in this sample are around 200,000 distinct CDR3 sequences, 85% to 95% of which were seen just once. In total, the top ten clones hold about 0.08% of the sample. Sequencing was performed on CD4+ T cells from PBMCs. These receptors came from a human donor with multiple sclerosis.

The chain is built from TRBV3-1 and TRBJ2-5, with TRBD2 matching 9 bases. Germline V CDR1 and CDR2: LGHDT, YNNKEL (reference sequence). V dropped 4 bases and J dropped 4; count of bases not matched to a gene: 7. The CDR3 has 15 amino acids. The CDR3 DNA reads as TGTGCCAGCAGCCCCGGGACTAGCCCCGCAGAGACCCAGTACTTC. The encoded protein is CASSPGTSPAETQYF.

The V call is TRBV9, the J call TRBJ2-5; the match to TRBD2 covers 13 bases. J gave up 4 bases and V 4 bases, and 13 bases lay outside the gene matches. From germline, CDR1 is SGDLS and CDR2 YYNGEE. This CDR3 comprises 18 residues. CDR3 in amino acids: CASSSGTSGVVGGETQYF. The CDR3 DNA is TGTGCCAGCAGCTCCGGGACTAGCGGGGTCGTAGGGGGAGAGACCCAGTACTTC. The complete variable domain, with remaining parts taken from reference TRBV9 and TRBJ2-5, reads DSGVTQTPKHLITATGQRVTLRCSPRSGDLSVYWYQQSLDQGLQFLIQYYNGEERAKGNILERFSAQQFPDLHSELNLSSLELGDSALYFCASSSGTSGVVGGETQYFGPGTRLLVL.

The chain employs TRBV3-1 and TRBJ2-2; no definite D call. The CDR3 covers 13 residues. Trimming cost V 3 bases and J 4 bases, with 6 bases left between them. Germline values: CDR1 LGHDT, CDR2 YNNKEL (reference sequence). As DNA, the CDR3 is TGTGCCAGCAGCCATACACGCACCGGGGAGCTGTTTTTT. This encodes CASSHTRTGELFF.

The rearrangement links TRBV25-1 to TRBJ2-2, with D unresolved. V was cut by 8 bases and J by 8 bases, with 12 bases left in between. This CDR3 contains 12 residues. Germline values: CDR1 MGHDK, CDR2 SYGVNS. The CDR3: CASGSFLGELFF. CDR3 bases: TGTGCCAGCGGATCATTTTTGGGGGAGCTGTTTTTT.

The genes are TRBV7-6 and TRBJ2-1; 12 bases fit TRBD2. Trimming took 5 bases from V and 2 from J; bases not matched to a gene: 13. The length of the CDR3 is 19 residues. CDR1 SGHVS and CDR2 FNYEAQ come from the germline V gene. CDR3 DNA sequence: TGTGCCAGCAGCCTCAGTCTAGCGGGGGGGCAACTCGCCTACAATGAGCAGTTCTTC. It translates to CASSLSLAGGQLAYNEQFF. The full variable domain, rest sourced from reference TRBV7-6 and TRBJ2-1, is GAGVSQSPRYKVTKRGQDVALRCDPISGHVSLYWYRQALGQGPEFLTYFNYEAQQDKSGLPNDRFSAERPEGSISTLTIQRTEQRDSAMYRCASSLSLAGGQLAYNEQFFGPGTRLTVL.

With regard to this clonotype: Germline is not matched at one junction end, which may reflect a read error. The V call is TRBV5-6, the J call TRBJ2-1, with D uncertain. Germline assignment: CDR1 SGHDT and CDR2 YYEEEE. The CDR3 has 14 amino acids. In DNA, the CDR3 is TGTGCCAGCAGCTTGGTCGGCTCCCACAATGAGCAGTTCTTC. Translated, it gives CASSLVGSHNEQFF.

This rearrangement joins TRBV29-1 to TRBJ1-5, with D maybe TRBD1 (6 bases). CDR1 and CDR2 from the germline V gene are SQVTM and ANQGSEA. The CDR3 covers 14 residues. V lost 7 bases and J 0 bases, leaving 13 bases between the germline ends. CDR3 loop: CSGGTSRSNQPQHF. The CDR3 DNA is TGCAGCGGCGGGACATCCCGTAGCAATCAGCCCCAGCATTTT.

The V gene is TRBV5-1, the J gene TRBJ2-7; no firm D call. CDR1 and CDR2 (germline): SGHRS, YFSETQ. This CDR3 contains 15 residues. V was shortened by 2 bases and J by 2 bases, with 14 bases between the two germline ends. The CDR3 sequence is CASSFGVLGAYEQYF. CDR3 in DNA: TGCGCCAGCAGCTTTGGGGTACTCGGAGCCTACGAGCAGTACTTC. The variable domain in full, completed from reference TRBV5-1 and TRBJ2-7, reads KAGVTQTPRYLIKTRGQQVTLSCSPISGHRSVSWYQQTPGQGLQFLFEYFSETQRNKGNFPGRFSGRQFSNSRSEMNVSTLELGDSALYLCASSFGVLGAYEQYFGPGTRLTVT.

The chain uses TRBV9 and TRBJ1-6, with 8 bases aligning to TRBD1. The germline V gene encodes CDR1 SGDLS and CDR2 YYNGEE. The CDR3 is 14 residues long. Losses at the gene ends were 2 bases for V and 8 bases for J; bases not matched to a gene: 3. CDR3 in DNA: TGTGCCAGCAGCGTGACAGGGGATGATTCACCCCTCCACTTT. Its translation is CASSVTGDDSPLHF.